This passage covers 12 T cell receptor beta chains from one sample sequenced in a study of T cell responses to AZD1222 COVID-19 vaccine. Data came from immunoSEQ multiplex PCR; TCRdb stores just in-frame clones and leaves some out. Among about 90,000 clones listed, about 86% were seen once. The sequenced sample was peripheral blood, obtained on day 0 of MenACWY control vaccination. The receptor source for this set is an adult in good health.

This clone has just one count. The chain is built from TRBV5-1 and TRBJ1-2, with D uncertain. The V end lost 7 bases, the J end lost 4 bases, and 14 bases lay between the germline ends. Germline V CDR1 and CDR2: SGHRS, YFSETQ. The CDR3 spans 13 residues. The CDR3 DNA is TGCGCCAGCGGGATCCGTGAGTCCTATGGCTACACCTTC. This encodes CASGIRESYGYTF. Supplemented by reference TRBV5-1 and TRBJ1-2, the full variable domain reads KAGVTQTPRYLIKTRGQQVTLSCSPISGHRSVSWYQQTPGQGLQFLFEYFSETQRNKGNFPGRFSGRQFSNSRSEMNVSTLELGDSALYLCASGIRESYGYTFGSGTRLTVV.

This CDR3 reads CASSPRLENTGELFF. The CDR3 bases are TGTGCCAGCAGCCCCCGACTAGAGAACACCGGGGAGCTGTTTTTT. The V gene is TRBV9, the J gene TRBJ2-2, with D possibly matching TRBD2 (6 bases). The CDR3 is 15 residues long. The V gene's germline CDR1 is SGDLS and CDR2 YYNGEE. Trimming took off 4 bases at V and 1 base at J, with 11 bases between the two ends. The whole variable domain, filled in from reference TRBV9 and TRBJ2-2, reads DSGVTQTPKHLITATGQRVTLRCSPRSGDLSVYWYQQSLDQGLQFLIQYYNGEERAKGNILERFSAQQFPDLHSELNLSSLELGDSALYFCASSPRLENTGELFFGEGSRLTVL.

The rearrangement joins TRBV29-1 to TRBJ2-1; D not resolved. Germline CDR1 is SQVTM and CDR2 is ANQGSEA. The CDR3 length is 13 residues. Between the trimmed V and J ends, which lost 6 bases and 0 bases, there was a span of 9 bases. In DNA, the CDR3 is TGCAGCGTCCCCAGTTACTCCTACAATGAGCAGTTCTTC. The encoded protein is CSVPSYSYNEQFF.

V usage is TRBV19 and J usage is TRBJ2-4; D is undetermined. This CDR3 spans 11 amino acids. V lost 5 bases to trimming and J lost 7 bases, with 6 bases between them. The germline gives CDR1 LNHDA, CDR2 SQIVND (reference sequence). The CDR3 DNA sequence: TGTGCCAGTAGTGGCAGGAACATTCAGTACTTC. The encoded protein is CASSGRNIQYF. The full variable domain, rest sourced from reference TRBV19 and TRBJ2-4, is DGGITQSPKYLFRKEGQNVTLSCEQNLNHDAMYWYRQDPGQGLRLIYYSQIVNDFQKGDIAEGYSVSREKKESFPLTVTSAQKNPTAFYLCASSGRNIQYFGAGTRLSVL.

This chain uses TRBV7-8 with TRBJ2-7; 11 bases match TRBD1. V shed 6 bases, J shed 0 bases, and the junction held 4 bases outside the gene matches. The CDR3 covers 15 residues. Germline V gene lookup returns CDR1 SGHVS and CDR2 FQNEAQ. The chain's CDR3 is CASRRGTGGSYEQYF. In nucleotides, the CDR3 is TGTGCCAGCAGGAGAGGGACAGGGGGCTCCTACGAGCAGTACTTC.

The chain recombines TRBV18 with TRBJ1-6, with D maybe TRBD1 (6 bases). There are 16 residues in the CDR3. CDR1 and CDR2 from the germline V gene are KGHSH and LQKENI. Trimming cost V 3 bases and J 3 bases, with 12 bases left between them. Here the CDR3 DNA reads TGTGCCAGCTCACCGGACAGAGGGAACTATAATTCACCCCTCCACTTT. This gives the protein CASSPDRGNYNSPLHF.

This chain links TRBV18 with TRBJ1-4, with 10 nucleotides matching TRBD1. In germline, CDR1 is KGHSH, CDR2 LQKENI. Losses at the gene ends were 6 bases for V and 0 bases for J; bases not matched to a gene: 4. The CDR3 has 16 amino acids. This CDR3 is CASSLDRGTTNEKLFF. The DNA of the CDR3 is TGTGCCAGCTCCCTGGACAGGGGGACAACTAATGAAAAACTGTTTTTT.

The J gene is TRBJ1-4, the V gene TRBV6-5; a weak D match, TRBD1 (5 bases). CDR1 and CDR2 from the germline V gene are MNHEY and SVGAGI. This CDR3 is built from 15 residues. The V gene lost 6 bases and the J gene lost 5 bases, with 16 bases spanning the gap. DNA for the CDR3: TGTGCCAGCAGGTCCCGGGGGTATGGGAATGAAAAACTGTTTTTT. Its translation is CASRSRGYGNEKLFF.

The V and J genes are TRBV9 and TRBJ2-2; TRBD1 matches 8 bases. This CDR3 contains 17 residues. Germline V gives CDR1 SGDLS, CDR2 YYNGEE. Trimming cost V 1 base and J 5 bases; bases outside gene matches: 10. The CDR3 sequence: CASSVTSNRGFTGELFF. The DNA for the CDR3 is TGTGCCAGCAGCGTAACTTCCAACAGGGGGTTTACCGGGGAGCTGTTTTTT.

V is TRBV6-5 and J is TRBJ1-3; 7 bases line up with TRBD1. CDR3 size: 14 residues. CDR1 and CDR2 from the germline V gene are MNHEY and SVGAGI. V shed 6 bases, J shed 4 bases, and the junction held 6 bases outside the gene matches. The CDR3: CASSPGRGGNTIYF. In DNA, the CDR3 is TGTGCCAGCAGCCCGGGCAGGGGGGGAAACACCATATATTTT.

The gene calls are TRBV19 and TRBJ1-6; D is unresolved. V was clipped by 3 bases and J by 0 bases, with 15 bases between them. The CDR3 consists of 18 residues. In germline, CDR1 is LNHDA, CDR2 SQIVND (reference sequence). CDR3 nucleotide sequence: TGTGCCAGTAGTATCCAGAGCGGCGGAAGCTCCTATAATTCACCCCTCCACTTT. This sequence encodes CASSIQSGGSSYNSPLHF.

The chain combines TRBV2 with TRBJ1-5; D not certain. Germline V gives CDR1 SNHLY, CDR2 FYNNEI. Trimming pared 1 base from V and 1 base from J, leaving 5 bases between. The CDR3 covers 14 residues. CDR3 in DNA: TGTGCCAGCAGTGAAGTGCGGAGCAATCAGCCCCAGCATTTT. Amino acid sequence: CASSEVRSNQPQHF.